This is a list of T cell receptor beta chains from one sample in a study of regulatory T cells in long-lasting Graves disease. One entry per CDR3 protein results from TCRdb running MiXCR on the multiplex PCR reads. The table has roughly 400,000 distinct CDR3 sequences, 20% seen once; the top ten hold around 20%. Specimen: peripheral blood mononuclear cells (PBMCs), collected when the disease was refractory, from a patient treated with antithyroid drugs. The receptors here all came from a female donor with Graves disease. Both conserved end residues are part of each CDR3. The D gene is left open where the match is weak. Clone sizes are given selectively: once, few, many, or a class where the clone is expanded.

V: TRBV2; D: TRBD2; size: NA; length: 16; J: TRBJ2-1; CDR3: CASRGGGTSVYNEQFF; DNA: TGTGCCAGCAGAGGTGGCGGGACTAGCGTATACAATGAGCAGTTCTTC
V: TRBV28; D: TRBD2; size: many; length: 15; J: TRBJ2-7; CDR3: CASSFVSGRPNEQYF; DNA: TGTGCCAGCAGTTTTGTAAGCGGGAGACCCAACGAGCAGTACTTC
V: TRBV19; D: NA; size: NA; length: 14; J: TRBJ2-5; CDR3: CASSMAGGGETQYF; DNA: TGTGCCAGTAGTATGGCCGGGGGCGGAGAGACCCAGTACTTC
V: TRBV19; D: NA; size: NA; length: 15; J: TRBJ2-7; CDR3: CASSIRDLSSYEQYF; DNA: TGCGCCAGTAGTATCCGGGATTTGAGCTCCTACGAGCAGTACTTC
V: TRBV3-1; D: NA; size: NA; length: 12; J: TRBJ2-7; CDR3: CASSHSEYEQYF; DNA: TGTGCCAGCAGCCACTCAGAATACGAGCAGTACTTC
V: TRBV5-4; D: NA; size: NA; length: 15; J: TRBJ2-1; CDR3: CASSSDPLAYNEQFF; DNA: TGTGCCAGCAGTTCCGATCCTCTAGCGTACAATGAGCAGTTCTTC
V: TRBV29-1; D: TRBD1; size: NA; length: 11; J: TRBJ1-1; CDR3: CSVIQGTEAFF; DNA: TGCAGCGTTATACAGGGGACTGAAGCTTTCTTT
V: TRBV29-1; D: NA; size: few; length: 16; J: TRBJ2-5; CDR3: CSVVSRLVADQETQYF; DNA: TGCAGCGTTGTATCTCGGCTGGTAGCGGACCAAGAGACCCAGTACTTC
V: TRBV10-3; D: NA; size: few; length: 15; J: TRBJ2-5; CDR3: CAISDHRSPSKAQYF; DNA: TGTGCCATCAGTGACCACAGGTCCCCCTCTAAGGCCCAGTACTTC
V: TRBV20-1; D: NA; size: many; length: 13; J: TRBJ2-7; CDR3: CSARRSGVSEQYF; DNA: TGCAGTGCCCGCCGGTCGGGAGTCAGCGAGCAGTACTTC
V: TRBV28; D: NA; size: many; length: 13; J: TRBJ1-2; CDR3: CASSFRVGLGYTF; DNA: TGTGCCAGCAGTTTCCGCGTCGGACTCGGCTACACCTTC
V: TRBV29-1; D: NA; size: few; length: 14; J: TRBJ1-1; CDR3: CSVVWGVRGNEAFF; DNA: TGCAGCGTTGTTTGGGGGGTCAGGGGAAATGAAGCTTTCTTT
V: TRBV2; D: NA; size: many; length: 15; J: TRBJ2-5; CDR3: CASTYFGQIQETQYF; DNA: TGTGCCAGCACCTACTTTGGACAGATCCAAGAGACCCAGTACTTC
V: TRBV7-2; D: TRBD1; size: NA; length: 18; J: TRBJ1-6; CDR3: CASSLAPPGQNYNSPLHF; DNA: TGTGCCAGCAGCTTAGCCCCGCCGGGACAGAATTATAATTCACCCCTCCACTTT
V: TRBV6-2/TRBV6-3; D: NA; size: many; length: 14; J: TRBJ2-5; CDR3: CASSYRLGEETQYF; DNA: TGTGCCAGCAGTTATCGTTTAGGGGAAGAGACCCAGTACTTC